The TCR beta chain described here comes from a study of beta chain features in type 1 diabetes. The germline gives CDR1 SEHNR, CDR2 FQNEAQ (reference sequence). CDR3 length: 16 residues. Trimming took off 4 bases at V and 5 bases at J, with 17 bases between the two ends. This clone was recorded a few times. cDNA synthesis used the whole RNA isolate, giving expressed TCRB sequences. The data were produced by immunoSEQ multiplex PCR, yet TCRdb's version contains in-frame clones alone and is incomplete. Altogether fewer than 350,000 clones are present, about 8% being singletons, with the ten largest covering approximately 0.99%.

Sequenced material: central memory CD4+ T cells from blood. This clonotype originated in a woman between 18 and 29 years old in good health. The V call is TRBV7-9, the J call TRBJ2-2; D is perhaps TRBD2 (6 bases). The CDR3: CASSSGTRPGTGELFF. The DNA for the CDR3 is TGTGCCAGCAGCTCTGGGACTCGACCCGGAACCGGGGAGCTGTTTTTT.